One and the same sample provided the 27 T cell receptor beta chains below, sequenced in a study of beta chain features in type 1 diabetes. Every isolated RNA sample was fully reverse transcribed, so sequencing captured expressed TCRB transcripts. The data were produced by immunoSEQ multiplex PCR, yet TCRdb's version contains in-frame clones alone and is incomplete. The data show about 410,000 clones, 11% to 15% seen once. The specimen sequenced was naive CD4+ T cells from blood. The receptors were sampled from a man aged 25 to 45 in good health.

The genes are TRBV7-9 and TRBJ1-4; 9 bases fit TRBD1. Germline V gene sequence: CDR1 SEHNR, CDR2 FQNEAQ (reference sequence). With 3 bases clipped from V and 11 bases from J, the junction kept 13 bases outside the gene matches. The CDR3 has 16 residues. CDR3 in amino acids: CASSFMEGTGPLKLFF. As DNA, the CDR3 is TGTGCCAGCAGCTTTATGGAGGGGACAGGGCCCCTTAAACTGTTTTTT.

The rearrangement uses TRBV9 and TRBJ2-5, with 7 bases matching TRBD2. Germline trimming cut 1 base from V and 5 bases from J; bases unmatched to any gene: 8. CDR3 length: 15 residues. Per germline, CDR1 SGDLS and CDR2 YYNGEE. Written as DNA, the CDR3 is TGTGCCAGCAGCGTACAGGACGGGAGGAAGGAGACCCAGTACTTC. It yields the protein CASSVQDGRKETQYF.

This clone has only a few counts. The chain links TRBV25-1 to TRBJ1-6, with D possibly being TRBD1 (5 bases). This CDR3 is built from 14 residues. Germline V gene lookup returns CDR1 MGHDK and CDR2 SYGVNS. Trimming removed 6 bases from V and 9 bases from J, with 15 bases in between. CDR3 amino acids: CASSLTGGGSPLHF. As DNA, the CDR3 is TGTGCCAGCAGCCTTACAGGTGGAGGTTCACCCCTCCACTTT.

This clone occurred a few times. The CDR3 is CSVDLGQGEKLFF. DNA of the CDR3: TGCAGCGTTGATCTGGGACAGGGCGAAAAACTGTTTTTT. This sequence joins TRBV29-1 and TRBJ1-4; TRBD1 matches at 9 bases. There are 13 residues in the CDR3. Trimming cost V 3 bases and J 8 bases; bases outside gene matches: 4. The germline V gene encodes CDR1 SQVTM and CDR2 ANQGSEA. Full variable domain (remainder filled in from reference TRBV29-1 and TRBJ1-4): SAVISQKPSRDICQRGTSLTIQCQVDSQVTMMFWYRQQPGQSLTLIATANQGSEATYESGFVIDKFPISRPNLTFSTLTVSNMSPEDSSIYLCSVDLGQGEKLFFGSGTQLSVL.

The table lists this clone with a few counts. CDR3 in amino acids: CASSPGGSSYNEQFF. Here the CDR3 DNA reads TGTGCCAGCAGCCCTGGGGGCAGCTCCTACAATGAGCAGTTCTTC. V and J are TRBV5-4 and TRBJ2-1; TRBD1 might be the D (6 bases). The CDR3 spans 15 residues. Germline V gene sequence: CDR1 SGHNT, CDR2 YYREEE (reference sequence). Trimming cost V 4 bases and J 0 bases, with 11 bases left between them.

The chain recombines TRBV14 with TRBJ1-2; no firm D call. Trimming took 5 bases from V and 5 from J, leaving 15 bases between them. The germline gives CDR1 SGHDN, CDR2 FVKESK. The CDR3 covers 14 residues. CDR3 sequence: CASSALDRWYGYTF. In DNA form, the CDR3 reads TGTGCCAGCAGCGCACTGGATAGGTGGTATGGCTACACCTTC.

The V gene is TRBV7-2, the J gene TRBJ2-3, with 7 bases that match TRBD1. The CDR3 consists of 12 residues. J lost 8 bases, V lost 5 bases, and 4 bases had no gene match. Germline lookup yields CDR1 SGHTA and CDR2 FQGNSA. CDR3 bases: TGTGCCAGCAGCCCCCGACAGGGTACGCAGTATTTT. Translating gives CASSPRQGTQYF.

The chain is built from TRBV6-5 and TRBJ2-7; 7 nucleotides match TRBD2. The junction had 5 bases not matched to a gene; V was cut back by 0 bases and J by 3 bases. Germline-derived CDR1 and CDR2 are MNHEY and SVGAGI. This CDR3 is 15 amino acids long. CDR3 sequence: CASSYSRAGNYEQYF. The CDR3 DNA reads TGTGCCAGCAGTTACTCGCGAGCGGGGAACTACGAGCAGTACTTC.

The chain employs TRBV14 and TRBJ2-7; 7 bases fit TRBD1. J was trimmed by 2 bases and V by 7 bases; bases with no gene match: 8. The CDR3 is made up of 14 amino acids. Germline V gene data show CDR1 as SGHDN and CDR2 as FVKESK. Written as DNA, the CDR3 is TGTGCCAGCACCAAGACAGGGATCACCTACGAGCAGTACTTC. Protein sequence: CASTKTGITYEQYF.

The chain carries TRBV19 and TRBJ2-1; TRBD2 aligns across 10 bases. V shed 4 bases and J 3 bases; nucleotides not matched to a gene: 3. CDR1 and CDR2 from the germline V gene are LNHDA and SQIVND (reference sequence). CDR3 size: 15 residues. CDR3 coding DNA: TGTGCCAGTAGTACCCTAGCGGGAGACTACAATGAGCAGTTCTTC. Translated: CASSTLAGDYNEQFF.

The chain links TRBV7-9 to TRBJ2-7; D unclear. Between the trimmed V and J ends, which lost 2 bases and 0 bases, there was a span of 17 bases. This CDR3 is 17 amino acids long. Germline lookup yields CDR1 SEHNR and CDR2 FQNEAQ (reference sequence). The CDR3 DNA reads TGTGCCAGCAGCTTATTAGTGTGGGGATCGAGCTCCTACGAGCAGTACGTC. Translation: CASSLLVWGSSSYEQYV.

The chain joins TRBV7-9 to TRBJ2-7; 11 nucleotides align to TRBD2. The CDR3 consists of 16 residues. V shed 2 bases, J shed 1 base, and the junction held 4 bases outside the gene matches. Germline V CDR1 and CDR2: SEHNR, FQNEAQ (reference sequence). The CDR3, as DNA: TGTGCCAGCAGCTTATCTAGCGGGAGGTTTTCCTACGAGCAGTACGTC. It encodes CASSLSSGRFSYEQYV.

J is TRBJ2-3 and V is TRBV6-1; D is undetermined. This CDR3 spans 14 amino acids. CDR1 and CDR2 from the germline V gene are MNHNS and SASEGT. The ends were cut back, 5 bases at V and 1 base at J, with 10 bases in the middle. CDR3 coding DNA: TGTGCCAGCAGTAAGGGTCTCGGCACAGATACGCAGTATTTT. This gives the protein CASSKGLGTDTQYF.

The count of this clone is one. CDR3 nucleotides: TGCGCCAGCAGCGACCGACAGGGTCACTATGGCTACACCTTC. This codes for CASSDRQGHYGYTF. V usage is TRBV5-1 and J usage is TRBJ1-2; 7 positions agree with TRBD1. In germline, CDR1 is SGHRS, CDR2 YFSETQ. The CDR3 runs to 14 residues. V trimming: 4 bases; J trimming: 3 bases; junction bases outside the gene matches: 6.

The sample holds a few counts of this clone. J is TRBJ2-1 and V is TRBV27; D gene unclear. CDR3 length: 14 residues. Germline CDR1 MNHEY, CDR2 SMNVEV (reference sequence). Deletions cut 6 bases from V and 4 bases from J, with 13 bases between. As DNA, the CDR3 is TGTGCCAGCAGCCCTATTGGCGATTACAATGAGCAGTTCTTC. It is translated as CASSPIGDYNEQFF.

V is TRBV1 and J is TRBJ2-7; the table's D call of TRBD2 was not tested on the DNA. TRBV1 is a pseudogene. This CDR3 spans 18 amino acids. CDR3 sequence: CTSSQDPGPLSFDYEQYV. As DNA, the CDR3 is TGCACCAGCAGCCAAGACCCCGGACCCCTCTCTTTCGACTACGAGCAGTACGTC.

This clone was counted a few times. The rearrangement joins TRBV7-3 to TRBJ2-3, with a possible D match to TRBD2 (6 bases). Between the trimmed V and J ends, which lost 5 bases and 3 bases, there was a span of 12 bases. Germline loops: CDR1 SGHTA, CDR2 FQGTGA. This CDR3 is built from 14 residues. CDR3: CASSEGSGTDTQYF. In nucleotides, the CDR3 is TGTGCCAGCAGCGAGGGGAGCGGGACAGATACGCAGTATTTT.

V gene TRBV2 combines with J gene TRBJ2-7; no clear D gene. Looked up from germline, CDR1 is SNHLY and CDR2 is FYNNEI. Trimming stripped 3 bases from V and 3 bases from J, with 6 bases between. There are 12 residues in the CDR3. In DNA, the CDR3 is TGTGCCAGCAGTGAGGGGTACTACGAGCAGTACGTC. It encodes CASSEGYYEQYV.

CDR3 sequence: CASSSGTRENHEQFF. In DNA form, the CDR3 reads TGTGCCAGCAGTTCCGGGACTAGAGAAAACCATGAGCAGTTCTTC. The chain links TRBV6-6 to TRBJ2-1; 8 positions agree with TRBD2. The V segment lost 4 bases and the J segment 8 bases; nucleotides outside the gene matches: 10. The germline gives CDR1 MNHNY, CDR2 SVGAGI (reference sequence). This CDR3 spans 15 amino acids.

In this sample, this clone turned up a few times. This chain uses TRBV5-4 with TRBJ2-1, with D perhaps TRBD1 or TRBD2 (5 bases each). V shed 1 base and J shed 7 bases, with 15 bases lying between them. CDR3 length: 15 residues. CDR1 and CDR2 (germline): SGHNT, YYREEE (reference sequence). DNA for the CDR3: TGTGCCAGCAGCTTGATTACCCCCGGGGCGAATGAGCAGTTCTTC. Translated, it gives CASSLITPGANEQFF.

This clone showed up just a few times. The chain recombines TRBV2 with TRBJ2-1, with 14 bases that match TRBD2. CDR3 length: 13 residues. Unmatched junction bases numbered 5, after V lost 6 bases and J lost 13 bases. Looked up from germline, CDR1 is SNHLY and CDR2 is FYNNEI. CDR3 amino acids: CASRGLAGVGQFF. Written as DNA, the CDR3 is TGTGCCAGCAGGGGACTAGCGGGAGTTGGCCAGTTCTTC.

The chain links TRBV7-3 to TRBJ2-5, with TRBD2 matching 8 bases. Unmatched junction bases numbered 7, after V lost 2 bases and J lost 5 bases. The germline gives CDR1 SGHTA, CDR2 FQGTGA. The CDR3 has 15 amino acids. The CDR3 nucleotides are TGTGCCAGCAGCTTAGCGGGACTAGTAGGGGAGACCCAGTACTTC. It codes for CASSLAGLVGETQYF. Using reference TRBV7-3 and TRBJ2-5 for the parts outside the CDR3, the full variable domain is GAGVSQTPSNKVTEKGKYVELRCDPISGHTALYWYRQSLGQGPEFLIYFQGTGAADDSGLPNDRFFAVRPEGSVSTLKIQRTERGDSAVYLCASSLAGLVGETQYFGPGTRLLVL.

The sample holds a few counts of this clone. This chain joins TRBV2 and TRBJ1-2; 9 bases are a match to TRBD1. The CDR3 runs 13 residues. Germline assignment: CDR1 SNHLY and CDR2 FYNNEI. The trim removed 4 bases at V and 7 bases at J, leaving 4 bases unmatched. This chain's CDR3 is CASSGQGEGGYTF. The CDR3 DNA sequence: TGTGCCAGCAGTGGACAGGGGGAAGGTGGCTACACCTTC.

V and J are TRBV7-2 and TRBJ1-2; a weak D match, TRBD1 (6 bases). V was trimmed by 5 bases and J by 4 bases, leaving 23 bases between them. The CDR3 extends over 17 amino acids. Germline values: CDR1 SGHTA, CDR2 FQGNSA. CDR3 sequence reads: CASSRRATGFVGYGYTF. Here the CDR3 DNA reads TGTGCCAGCAGCCGCCGCGCAACAGGGTTCGTCGGCTATGGCTACACCTTC.

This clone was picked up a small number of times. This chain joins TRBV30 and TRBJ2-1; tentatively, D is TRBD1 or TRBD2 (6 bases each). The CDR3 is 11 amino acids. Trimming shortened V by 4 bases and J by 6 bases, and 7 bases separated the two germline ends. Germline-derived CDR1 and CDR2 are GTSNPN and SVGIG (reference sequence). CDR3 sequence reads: CAWTGANEQFF. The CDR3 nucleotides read TGTGCCTGGACGGGGGCCAATGAGCAGTTCTTC.

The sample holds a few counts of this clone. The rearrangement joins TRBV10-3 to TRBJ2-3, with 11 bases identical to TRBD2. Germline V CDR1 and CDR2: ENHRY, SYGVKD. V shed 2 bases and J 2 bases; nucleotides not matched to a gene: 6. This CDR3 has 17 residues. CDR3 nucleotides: TGTGCCATCAGTGAGCCGGGACTAGCGGATTCCACAGATACGCAGTATTTT. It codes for CAISEPGLADSTDTQYF.

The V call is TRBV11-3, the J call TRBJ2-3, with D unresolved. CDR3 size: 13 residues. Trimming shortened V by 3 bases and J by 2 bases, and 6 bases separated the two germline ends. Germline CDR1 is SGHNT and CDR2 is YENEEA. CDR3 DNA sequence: TGTGCCAGCAGCTTTGGCCCCACAGATACGCAGTATTTT. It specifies CASSFGPTDTQYF.